The clone carrying this TCR beta chain occurred many times. Its target is unknown. This entry belongs to a study of T cells in Graves' hyperthyroidism and ophthalmopathy. General observations from the study: In validation, the model predicted ophthalmopathy. These predictions came a median about 6.5 months before onset. Ophthalmopathy and stable hyperthyroidism were told apart by a 13 V-J model.

The CDR3 is 16 amino acids. Between the trimmed V and J ends, which lost 2 bases and 1 base, there was a span of 14 bases. From germline, CDR1 is SEHNR and CDR2 FQNEAQ (reference sequence). The source material, RNA transcripts, was used to amplify TCR beta CDR3 regions. The TCR CDR3 first-round RT-PCR relied on the HTBI primer set. TCRdb re-called the multiplex PCR reads with MiXCR, one entry per CDR3 protein. In the table there are fewer than 750,000 distinct CDR3 sequences, more than 45% of which are singletons. An absence of ophthalmopathy progression within 18 months meant stable Graves' hyperthyroidism. Newly diagnosed hyperthyroidism patients aged 18 to 65 years had disease lasting under 2 months.

This TCR was recovered from a woman between 18 and 29 years old with Graves' hyperthyroidism. This rearrangement joins TRBV7-9 to TRBJ2-5, with D perhaps assigned TRBD1 or TRBD2 (5 bases each). The sample taken for sequencing was peripheral blood or thyroid tissue (not recorded which). The CDR3 nucleotides read TGTGCCAGCAGCTTAACGGGGCAGGGACCCCAAGAGACCCAGTACTTC. Translated: CASSLTGQGPQETQYF.